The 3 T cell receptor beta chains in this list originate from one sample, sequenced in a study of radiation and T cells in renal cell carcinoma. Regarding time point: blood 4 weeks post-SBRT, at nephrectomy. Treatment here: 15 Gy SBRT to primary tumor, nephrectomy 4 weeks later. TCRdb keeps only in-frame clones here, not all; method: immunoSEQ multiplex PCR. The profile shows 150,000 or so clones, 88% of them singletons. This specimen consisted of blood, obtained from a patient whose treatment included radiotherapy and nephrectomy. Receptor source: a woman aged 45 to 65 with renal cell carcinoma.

In DNA form, the CDR3 reads TGCGCCAGCAGCTTGGTTAGCGGGGGCAATGAGCAGTTCTTC. It is translated as CASSLVSGGNEQFF. This chain joins TRBV5-1 and TRBJ2-1, with TRBD2 identical over 9 bases. Germline CDR1 reads SGHRS; CDR2 reads YFSETQ. V dropped 0 bases and J dropped 6; count of bases not matched to a gene: 1. The CDR3 spans 14 residues.

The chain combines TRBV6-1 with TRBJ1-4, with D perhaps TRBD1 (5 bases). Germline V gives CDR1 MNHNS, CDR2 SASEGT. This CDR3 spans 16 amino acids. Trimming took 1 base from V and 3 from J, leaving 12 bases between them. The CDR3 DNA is TGTGCCAGCAGTGAAGTCGACAGCGGGGCTAATGAAAAACTGTTTTTT. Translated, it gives CASSEVDSGANEKLFF.

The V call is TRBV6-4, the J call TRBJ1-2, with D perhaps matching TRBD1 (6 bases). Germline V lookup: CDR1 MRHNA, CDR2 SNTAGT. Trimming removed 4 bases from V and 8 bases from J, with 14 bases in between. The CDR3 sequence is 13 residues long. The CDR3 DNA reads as TGTGCCAGCAGTGGGAGCAGGGGAGAAGGCTACACCTTC. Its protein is CASSGSRGEGYTF.